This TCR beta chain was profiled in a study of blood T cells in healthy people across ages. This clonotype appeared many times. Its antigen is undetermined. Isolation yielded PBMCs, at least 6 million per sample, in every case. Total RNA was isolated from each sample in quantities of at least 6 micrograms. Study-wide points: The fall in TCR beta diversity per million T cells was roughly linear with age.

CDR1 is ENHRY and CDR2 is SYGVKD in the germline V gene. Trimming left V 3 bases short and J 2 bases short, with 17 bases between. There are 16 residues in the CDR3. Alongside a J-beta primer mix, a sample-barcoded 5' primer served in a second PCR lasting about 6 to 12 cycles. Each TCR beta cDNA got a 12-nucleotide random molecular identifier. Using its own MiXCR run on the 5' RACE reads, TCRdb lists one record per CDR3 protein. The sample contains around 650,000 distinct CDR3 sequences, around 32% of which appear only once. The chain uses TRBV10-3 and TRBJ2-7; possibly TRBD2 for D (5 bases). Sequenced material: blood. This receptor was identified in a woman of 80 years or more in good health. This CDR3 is CAISDPGPGGAYEQYF. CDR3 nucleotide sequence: TGTGCCATCAGTGATCCGGGTCCTGGAGGAGCCTACGAGCAGTACTTC.